What follows is one T cell receptor (beta chain) and its context. No antigen is known for it. Germline CDR1 reads SGHTA; CDR2 reads FQGNSA. The V and J ends lost 5 bases and 3 bases, in that order; junction bases with no gene match: 7. This CDR3 spans 15 amino acids. This sample is drawn from a study of shared clonotypes between healthy human individuals. Overall study findings and caveats: Blood alone was sampled, and tissue repertoires likely differ.

Deep was the level at which the assay was run. For each subset, genomic DNA was distributed in equal portions over several immunoSEQ plates. The table came from immunoSEQ multiplex PCR; TCRdb's copy has only in-frame clones and leaves some out. The sample comprises about 2.2 million clones, roughly 91% of which are singletons, and about 1.8% rests with the top ten. Naive CD8 cells, CD45RO-negative and positively selected for CCR7, excluded terminally differentiated effector memory CD45RA+ cells. The sequence derives from a man between 18 and 29 years old in good health. Some clones in this sample may be carry-over from other donors' samples. The specimen was naive CD8+ T cells from PBMCs. V usage is TRBV7-2 and J usage is TRBJ2-1, with TRBD1 matching 7 bases. CDR3 sequence (DNA): TGTGCCAGCAGCCCTGTGACAGGGAACTACAATGAGCAGTTCTTC. Its protein product is CASSPVTGNYNEQFF.